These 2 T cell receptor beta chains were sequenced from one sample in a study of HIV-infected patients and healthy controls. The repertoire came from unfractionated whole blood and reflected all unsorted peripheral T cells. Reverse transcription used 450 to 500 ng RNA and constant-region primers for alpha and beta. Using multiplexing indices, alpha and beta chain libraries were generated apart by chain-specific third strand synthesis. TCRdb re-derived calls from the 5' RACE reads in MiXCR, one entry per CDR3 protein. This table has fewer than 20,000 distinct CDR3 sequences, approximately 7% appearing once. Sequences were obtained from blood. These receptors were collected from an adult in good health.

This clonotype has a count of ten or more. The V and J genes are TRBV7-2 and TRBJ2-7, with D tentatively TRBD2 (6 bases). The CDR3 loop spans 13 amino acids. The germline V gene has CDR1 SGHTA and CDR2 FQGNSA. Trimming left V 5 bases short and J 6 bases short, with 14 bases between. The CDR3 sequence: CASSPTRMREQYF. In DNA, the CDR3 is TGTGCCAGCAGCCCGACTAGGATGCGCGAGCAGTACTTC.

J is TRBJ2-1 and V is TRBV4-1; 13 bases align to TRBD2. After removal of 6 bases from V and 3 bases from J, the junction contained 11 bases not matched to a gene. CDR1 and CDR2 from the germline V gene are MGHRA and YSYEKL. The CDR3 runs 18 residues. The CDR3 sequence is CASRPGTSGVKIYNEQFF. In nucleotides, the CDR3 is TGCGCCAGCAGACCAGGGACTAGCGGGGTCAAGATCTACAATGAGCAGTTCTTC.